This TCR beta chain was captured by sequencing in a study of blood T cell repertoires in COVID-19. About the research overall: The United States, Italy and Spain were the sources of the acute and convalescent COVID-19 samples. PBMCs, B-cell-depleted T cells, or T cells provided the cDNA or gDNA that made up the material.

This CDR3 is 14 amino acids long. Per the germline V gene, CDR1 is SGHKS and CDR2 is YYEKEE (reference sequence). Trimming left V 3 bases short and J 4 bases short, with 11 bases between. As handled by the study authors: How many nucleated cells were present was estimated from reference gene primer amplification. Here immunoSEQ multiplex PCR was the method, and the copy in TCRdb shows in-frame clones only, minus some. The D gene and trimming were derived from the DNA, and the V and J assignments and clone size from that table. Seen here are about 140,000 clones, over 70% observed once, and the top ten hold roughly a tenth.

Sequenced sample: peripheral blood. The TCR was taken from a man aged 60 to 75 with active or convalescent COVID-19. V gene TRBV5-5 combines with J gene TRBJ1-3, with D unclear. CDR3 amino acids: CASSSQITGNTIYF. For the CDR3, the DNA is TGTGCCAGCAGCTCACAGATAACCGGAAACACCATATATTTT.